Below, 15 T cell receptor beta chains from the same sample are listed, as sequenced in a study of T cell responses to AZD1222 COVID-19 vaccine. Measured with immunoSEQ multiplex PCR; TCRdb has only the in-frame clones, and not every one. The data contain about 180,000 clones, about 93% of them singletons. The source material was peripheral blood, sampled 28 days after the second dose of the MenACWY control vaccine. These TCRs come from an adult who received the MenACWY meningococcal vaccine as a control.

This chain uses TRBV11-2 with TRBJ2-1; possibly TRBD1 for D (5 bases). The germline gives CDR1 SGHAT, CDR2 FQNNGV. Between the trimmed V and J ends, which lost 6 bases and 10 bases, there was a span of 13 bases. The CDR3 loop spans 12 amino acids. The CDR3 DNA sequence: TGTGCCAGCAGTCAAGGGGCGACGGAGCAGTTCTTC. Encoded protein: CASSQGATEQFF.

CDR3 sequence: CASSDRADTGELFF. CDR3 DNA: TGTGCCAGCAGTGACAGGGCGGACACCGGGGAGCTGTTTTTT. The chain employs TRBV6-4 and TRBJ2-2; D not resolved. The germline V gene has CDR1 MRHNA and CDR2 SNTAGT. V lost 2 bases and J 3 bases, leaving 7 bases between the germline ends. This CDR3 comprises 14 residues.

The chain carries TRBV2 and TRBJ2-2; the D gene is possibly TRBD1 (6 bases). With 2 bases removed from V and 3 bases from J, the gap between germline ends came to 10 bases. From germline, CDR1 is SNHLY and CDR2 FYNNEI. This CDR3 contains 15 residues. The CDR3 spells CASSERDIYTGELFF. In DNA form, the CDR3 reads TGTGCCAGCAGTGAACGGGACATATACACCGGGGAGCTGTTTTTT.

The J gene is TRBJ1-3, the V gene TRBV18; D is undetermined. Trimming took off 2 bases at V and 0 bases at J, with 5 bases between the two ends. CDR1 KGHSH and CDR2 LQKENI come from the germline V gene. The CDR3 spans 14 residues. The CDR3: CASSPNSSGNTIYF. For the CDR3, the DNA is TGTGCCAGCTCACCAAACAGCTCTGGAAACACCATATATTTT.

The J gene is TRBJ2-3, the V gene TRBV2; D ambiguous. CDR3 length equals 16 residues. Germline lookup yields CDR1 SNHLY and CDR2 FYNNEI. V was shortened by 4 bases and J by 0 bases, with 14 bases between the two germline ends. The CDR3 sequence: CASSGSGFISTDTQYF. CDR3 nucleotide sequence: TGTGCCAGCAGTGGGTCTGGGTTCATCAGCACAGATACGCAGTATTTT.

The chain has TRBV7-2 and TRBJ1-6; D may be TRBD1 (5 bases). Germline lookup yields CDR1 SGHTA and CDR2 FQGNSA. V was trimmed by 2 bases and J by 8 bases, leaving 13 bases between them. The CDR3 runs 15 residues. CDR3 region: CASSLLKAGDSPLHF. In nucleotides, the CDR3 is TGTGCCAGCAGCTTATTGAAGGCGGGGGATTCACCCCTCCACTTT.

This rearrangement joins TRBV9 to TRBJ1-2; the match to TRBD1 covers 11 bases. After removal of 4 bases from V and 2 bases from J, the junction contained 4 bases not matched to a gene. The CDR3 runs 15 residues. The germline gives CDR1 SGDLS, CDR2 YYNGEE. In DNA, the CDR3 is TGTGCCAGCAGCATAGGACAGGGGGCAAACTATGGCTACACCTTC. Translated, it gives CASSIGQGANYGYTF.

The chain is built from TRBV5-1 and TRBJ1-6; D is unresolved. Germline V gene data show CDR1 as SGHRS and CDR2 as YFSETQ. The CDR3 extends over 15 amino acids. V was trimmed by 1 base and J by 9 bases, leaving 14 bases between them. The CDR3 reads CASSLIEAPSSPLHF. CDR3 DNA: TGCGCCAGCAGCTTGATCGAGGCCCCTAGTTCACCCCTCCACTTT.

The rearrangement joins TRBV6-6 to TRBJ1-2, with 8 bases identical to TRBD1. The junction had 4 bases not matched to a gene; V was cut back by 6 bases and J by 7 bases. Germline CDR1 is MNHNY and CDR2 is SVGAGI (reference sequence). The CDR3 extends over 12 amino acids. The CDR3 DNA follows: TGTGCCAGCAGCCCAGGGGGCGGTGGCTACACCTTC. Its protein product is CASSPGGGGYTF.

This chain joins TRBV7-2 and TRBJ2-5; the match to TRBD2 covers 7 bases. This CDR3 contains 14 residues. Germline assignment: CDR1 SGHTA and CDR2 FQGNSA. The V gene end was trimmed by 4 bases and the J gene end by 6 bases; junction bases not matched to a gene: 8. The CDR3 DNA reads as TGTGCCAGCAGCTGGGAGACTAGCCCGAAGACCCAGTACTTC. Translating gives CASSWETSPKTQYF.

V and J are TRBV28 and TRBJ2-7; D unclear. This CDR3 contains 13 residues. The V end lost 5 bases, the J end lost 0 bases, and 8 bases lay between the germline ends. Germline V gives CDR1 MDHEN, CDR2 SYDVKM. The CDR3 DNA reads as TGTGCCAGCAGTCCGCAGCCCTCCTACGAGCAGTACTTC. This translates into CASSPQPSYEQYF. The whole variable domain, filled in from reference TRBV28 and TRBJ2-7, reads DVKVTQSSRYLVKRTGEKVFLECVQDMDHENMFWYRQDPGLGLRLIYFSYDVKMKEKGDIPEGYSVSREKKERFSLILESASTNQTSMYLCASSPQPSYEQYFGPGTRLTVT.

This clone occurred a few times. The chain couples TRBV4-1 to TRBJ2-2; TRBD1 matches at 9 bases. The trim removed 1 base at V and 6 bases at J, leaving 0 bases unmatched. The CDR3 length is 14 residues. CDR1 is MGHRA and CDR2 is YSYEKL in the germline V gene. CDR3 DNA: TGCGCCAGCAGCCAAGGACAGGGGGCCGGGGAGCTGTTTTTT. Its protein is CASSQGQGAGELFF.

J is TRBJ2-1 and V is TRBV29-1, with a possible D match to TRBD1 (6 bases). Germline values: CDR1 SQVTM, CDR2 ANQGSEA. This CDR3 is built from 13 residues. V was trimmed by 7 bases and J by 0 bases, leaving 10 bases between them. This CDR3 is CSGGRSSYNEQFF. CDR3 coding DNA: TGCAGCGGGGGGCGGAGCTCCTACAATGAGCAGTTCTTC.

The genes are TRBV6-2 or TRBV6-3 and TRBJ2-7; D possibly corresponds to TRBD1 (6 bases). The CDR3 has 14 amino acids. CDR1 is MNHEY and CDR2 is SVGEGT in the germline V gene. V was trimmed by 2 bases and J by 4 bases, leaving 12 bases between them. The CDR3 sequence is CASSYTTGPYEQYF. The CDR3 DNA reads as TGTGCCAGCAGTTACACCACAGGGCCGTACGAGCAGTACTTC.

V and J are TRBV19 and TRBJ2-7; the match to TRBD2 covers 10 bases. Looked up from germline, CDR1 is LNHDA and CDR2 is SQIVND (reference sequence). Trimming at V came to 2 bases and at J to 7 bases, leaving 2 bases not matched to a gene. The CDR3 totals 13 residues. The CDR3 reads CASSILAGAEQYF. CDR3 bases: TGTGCCAGTAGTATACTAGCGGGGGCTGAGCAGTACTTC.